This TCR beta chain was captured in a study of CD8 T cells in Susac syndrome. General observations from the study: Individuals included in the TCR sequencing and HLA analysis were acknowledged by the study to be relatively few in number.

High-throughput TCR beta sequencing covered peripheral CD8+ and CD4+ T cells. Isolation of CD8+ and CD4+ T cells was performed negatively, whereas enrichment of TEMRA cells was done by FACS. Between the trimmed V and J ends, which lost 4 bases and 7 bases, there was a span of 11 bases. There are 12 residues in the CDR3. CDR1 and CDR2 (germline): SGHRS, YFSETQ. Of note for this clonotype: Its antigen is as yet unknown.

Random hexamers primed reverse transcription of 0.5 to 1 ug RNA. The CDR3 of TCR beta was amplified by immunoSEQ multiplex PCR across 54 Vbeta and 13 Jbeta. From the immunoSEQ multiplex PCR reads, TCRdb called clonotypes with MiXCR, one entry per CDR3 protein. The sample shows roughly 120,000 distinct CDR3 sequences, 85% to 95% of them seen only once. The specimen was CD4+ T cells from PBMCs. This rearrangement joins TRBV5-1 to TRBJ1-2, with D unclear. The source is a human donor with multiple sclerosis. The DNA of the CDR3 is TGCGCCAGCAGCCCGGAAGGACGTGGCTACACCTTC. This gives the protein CASSPEGRGYTF.